The T cell receptor (beta chain) under discussion was sequenced for a study of cytomegalovirus exposure and HLA in healthy donors. Overall study context: A preliminary data release comprised tens of millions of unique TCRs obtained from HLA-typed donors. Study-level points and caveats: Based on reports, TCR beta sequences accurately predicted HLA-A and HLA-B alleles for most subjects. The only immune exposure information that was available was CMV serostatus.

The V and J ends lost 3 bases and 8 bases respectively, with 12 bases between them. The CDR3 has 13 residues. CDR1 and CDR2 from the germline V gene are SGDLS and YYNGEE. With respect to this clone: Its target is not known.

The PCR contained 60 Vbeta and 13 Jbeta primers. The method was immunoSEQ multiplex PCR; TCRdb's version includes in-frame clones alone and lacks a portion of them. The repertoire holds under 110,000 clones, with more than 60% as singletons. Nominal health characterized the donors when sampled, though unrecorded immune exposures were likely. The receptor comes from a man in his fifties or sixties in good health and CMV-seronegative. The genes are TRBV9 and TRBJ1-5; a weak D match, TRBD1 (6 bases). Specimen: PBMCs. Here the CDR3 reads CASSDAGDKPQHF. The CDR3 nucleotides are TGTGCCAGCAGCGATGCAGGGGACAAGCCCCAGCATTTT.